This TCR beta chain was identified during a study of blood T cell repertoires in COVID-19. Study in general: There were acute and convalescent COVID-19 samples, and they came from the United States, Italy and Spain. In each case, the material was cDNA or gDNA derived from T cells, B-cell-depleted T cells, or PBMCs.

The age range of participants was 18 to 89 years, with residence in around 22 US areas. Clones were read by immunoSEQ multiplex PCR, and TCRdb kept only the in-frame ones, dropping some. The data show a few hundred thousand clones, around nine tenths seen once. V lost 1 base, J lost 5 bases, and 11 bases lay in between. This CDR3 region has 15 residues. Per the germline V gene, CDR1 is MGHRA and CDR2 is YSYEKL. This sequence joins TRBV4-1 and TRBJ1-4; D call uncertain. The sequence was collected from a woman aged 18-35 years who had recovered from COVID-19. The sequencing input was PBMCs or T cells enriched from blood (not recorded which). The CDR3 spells CASSQAKTVNEKLFF. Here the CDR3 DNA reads TGCGCCAGCAGCCAAGCAAAAACAGTAAATGAAAAACTGTTTTTT.